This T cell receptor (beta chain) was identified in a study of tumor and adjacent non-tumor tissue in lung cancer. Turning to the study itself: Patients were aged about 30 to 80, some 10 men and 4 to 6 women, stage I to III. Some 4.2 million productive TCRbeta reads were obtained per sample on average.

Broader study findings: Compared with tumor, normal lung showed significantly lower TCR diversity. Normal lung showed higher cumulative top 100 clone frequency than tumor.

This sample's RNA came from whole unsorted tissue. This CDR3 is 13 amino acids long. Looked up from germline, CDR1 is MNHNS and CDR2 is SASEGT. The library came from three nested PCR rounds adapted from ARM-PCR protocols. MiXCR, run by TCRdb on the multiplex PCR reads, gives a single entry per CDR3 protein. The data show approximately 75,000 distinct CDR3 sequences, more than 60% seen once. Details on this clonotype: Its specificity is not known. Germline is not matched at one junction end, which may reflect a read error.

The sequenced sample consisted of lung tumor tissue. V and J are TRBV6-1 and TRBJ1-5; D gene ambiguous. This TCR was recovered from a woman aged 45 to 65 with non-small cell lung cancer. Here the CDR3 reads CDSRERDNQPQHF. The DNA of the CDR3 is TGTGACAGCAGAGAGAGGGACAATCAGCCCCAGCATTTT.